One sample yielded the 21 T cell receptor beta chains listed below, sequenced in a study of long-term antiretroviral therapy in people with HIV. They ran version v3.0 of the immunoSEQ assay at survey level. Sequencing was performed with immunoSEQ multiplex PCR; in TCRdb, only in-frame clones are kept and a portion is missing. Of around 11,000 clones listed, about 81% are singletons. The sample in question was unsorted PBMCs, obtained 1.8 years after starting antiretroviral therapy. All receptors derive from a middle-aged man with HIV.

The chain recombines TRBV28 with TRBJ2-1, with D possibly being TRBD2 (5 bases). Looked up from germline, CDR1 is MDHEN and CDR2 is SYDVKM. V lost 4 bases to trimming and J lost 6 bases, with 10 bases between them. This CDR3 spans 13 amino acids. The chain's CDR3 is CASSSMGSNEQFF. DNA of the CDR3: TGTGCCAGCAGTTCAATGGGGAGCAATGAGCAGTTCTTC.

In its sample, this clone was seen a few times. The chain is built from TRBV9 and TRBJ2-7; D is possibly TRBD1 or TRBD2 (6 bases each). The germline V gene encodes CDR1 SGDLS and CDR2 YYNGEE. Trimming stripped 0 bases from V and 5 bases from J, with 15 bases between. CDR3 length: 15 amino acids. The CDR3 region is CASSVGRGGMDEQYF. The DNA for the CDR3 is TGTGCCAGCAGCGTAGGCAGGGGAGGTATGGACGAGCAGTACTTC.

A note on this clone: One end of the junction is discordant with germline, which a read error may explain. In DNA form, the CDR3 reads TGTGCCAGCGGCTTTAATGAGCAGTTCTTC. Protein sequence: CASGFNEQFF. The V gene is TRBV5-5, the J gene TRBJ2-1; D unclear. CDR1 is SGHKS, CDR2 YYEKEE, per germline (reference sequence). This CDR3 contains 10 residues.

The rearrangement joins TRBV10-1 to TRBJ2-6, with a weak D call TRBD1 (6 bases). V lost 7 bases and J 2 bases, leaving 15 bases between the germline ends. The CDR3 spans 16 residues. The V gene's germline CDR1 is WNHNN and CDR2 SYGVQD (reference sequence). The CDR3 DNA follows: TGCGCCAGCACAGAGTTTGGGACACCTGGGGCCAACGTCCTGACTTTC. As protein: CASTEFGTPGANVLTF.

The chain links TRBV21-1 to TRBJ2-4; the table's D call TRBD1 went unverified against the DNA. TRBV21-1 is annotated as a pseudogene. The CDR3 has 12 residues. The CDR3 DNA reads as TGTGCCAGCAGCAAAGCGGCAGGGCCTCAGTACTTC. It specifies CASSKAAGPQYF.

J is TRBJ1-2 and V is TRBV7-5. TRBV7-5 is given as a pseudogene. The CDR3 is 13 residues long. The CDR3 loop reads CARTTDTNYGYTF. Here the CDR3 DNA reads TGTGCCAGAACAACGGATACTAACTATGGCTACACCTTC.

The chain uses TRBV19 and TRBJ2-5; TRBD2 is a possible D gene (6 bases). CDR1 is LNHDA and CDR2 is SQIVND in the germline V gene (reference sequence). The germline V and J ends were trimmed by 5 bases and 5 bases, with 6 bases remaining between them. This CDR3 is 11 amino acids long. The CDR3 sequence: CASSGGETQYF. In nucleotides, the CDR3 is TGTGCCAGTAGTGGAGGGGAGACCCAGTACTTC.

The chain links TRBV7-9 to TRBJ2-2, with 16 bases that match TRBD2. V lost 5 bases, J lost 7 bases, and 7 bases stayed unmatched. From germline, CDR1 is SEHNR and CDR2 FQNEAQ (reference sequence). The CDR3 has 17 residues. CDR3 sequence reads: CASSGGLAGGPVGELFF. The CDR3 coding sequence is TGTGCCAGCAGCGGGGGACTAGCGGGAGGGCCGGTCGGGGAGCTGTTTTTT.

The chain links TRBV7-2 to TRBJ2-1; D uncertain. V shed 5 bases and J shed 4 bases, with 18 bases lying between them. The CDR3 is 16 amino acids. CDR1 and CDR2 (germline): SGHTA, FQGNSA. The CDR3 spells CASSPSASEGYNEQFF. The CDR3 nucleotides read TGTGCCAGCAGCCCAAGTGCGAGTGAAGGGTACAATGAGCAGTTCTTC.

The genes are TRBV11-2 and TRBJ1-1; possibly TRBD1 for D (5 bases). The V gene lost 2 bases and the J gene lost 5 bases, with 18 bases spanning the gap. Germline CDR1 is SGHAT and CDR2 is FQNNGV. The CDR3 runs to 16 residues. CDR3 sequence: CASSLMGTGALTEAFF. In DNA, the CDR3 is TGTGCCAGCAGCTTAATGGGGACCGGTGCTCTAACTGAAGCTTTCTTT.

CDR3: CASSLLNTGELFF. The CDR3 DNA sequence: TGTGCCAGCTCACTGTTGAACACCGGGGAGCTGTTTTTT. The chain joins TRBV18 to TRBJ2-2; D remains unclear. In germline, CDR1 is KGHSH, CDR2 LQKENI. The CDR3 sequence is 13 residues long. Trimming pared 4 bases from V and 1 base from J, leaving 4 bases between. The full variable domain, its missing parts supplied by reference TRBV18 and TRBJ2-2, is NAGVMQNPRHLVRRRGQEARLRCSPMKGHSHVYWYRQLPEEGLKFMVYLQKENIIDESGMPKERFSAEFPKEGPSILRIQQVVRGDSAAYFCASSLLNTGELFFGEGSRLTVL.

This clone appeared a single time. The chain carries TRBV30 and TRBJ2-7; D call uncertain. From germline, CDR1 is GTSNPN and CDR2 SVGIG (reference sequence). The CDR3 consists of 11 residues. Trimming left V 1 base short and J 3 bases short, with 4 bases between. The CDR3 protein is CAWSADYEQYF. The CDR3 DNA follows: TGTGCCTGGAGTGCAGACTACGAGCAGTACTTC.

The CDR3 sequence is CASSLVSGDNEQFF. The CDR3 region has the DNA TGTGCCAGCAGCTTAGTTTCAGGGGACAATGAGCAGTTCTTC. The chain links TRBV7-8 to TRBJ2-1; D might be TRBD1 (6 bases). CDR1 is SGHVS and CDR2 is FQNEAQ in the germline V gene. The CDR3 is made up of 14 amino acids. V was trimmed by 1 base and J by 5 bases, leaving 9 bases between them.

The gene calls are TRBV28 and TRBJ1-3; no reliable D call. Germline V gives CDR1 MDHEN, CDR2 SYDVKM. Between the trimmed V and J ends, which lost 8 bases and 0 bases, there was a span of 8 bases. This CDR3 spans 13 amino acids. CDR3 sequence: CASDDFSGNTIYF. The CDR3 DNA sequence: TGTGCCAGCGACGACTTCTCTGGAAACACCATATATTTT.

The gene calls are TRBV6-6 and TRBJ2-7; D may correspond to TRBD1 or TRBD2 (5 bases each). Germline-derived CDR1 and CDR2 are MNHNY and SVGAGI (reference sequence). This CDR3 contains 12 residues. V was shortened by 11 bases and J by 3 bases, with 14 bases between the two germline ends. DNA of the CDR3: TGTGCCTCCCGAGGGGTAAACTACGAGCAGTACTTC. Protein product: CASRGVNYEQYF.

The chain links TRBV5-1 to TRBJ2-5; 11 nucleotides align to TRBD2. The CDR3 is 21 residues long. Unmatched junction bases numbered 19, after V lost 3 bases and J lost 0 bases. Germline CDR1 reads SGHRS; CDR2 reads YFSETQ. CDR3 amino acids: CASSSRPGGTSGSGYQETQYF. In DNA form, the CDR3 reads TGCGCCAGCAGCTCCCGTCCAGGCGGGACTAGCGGAAGCGGATACCAAGAGACCCAGTACTTC.

This chain uses TRBV15 with TRBJ2-7; 8 bases are a match to TRBD2. This CDR3 is built from 18 residues. Germline values: CDR1 LNHNV, CDR2 YYDKDF (reference sequence). V trimming: 0 bases; J trimming: 3 bases; junction bases outside the gene matches: 13. The CDR3 DNA reads TGTGCCACCAGCAGAGATAGTAGCGGGACCCTCTCCGGCTACGAGCAGTACTTC. It translates to CATSRDSSGTLSGYEQYF.

The chain employs TRBV7-2 and TRBJ1-2; TRBD1 might be the D (5 bases). This CDR3 region has 16 residues. Germline V CDR1 and CDR2: SGHTA, FQGNSA. V lost 5 bases, J lost 4 bases, and 20 bases lay in between. The CDR3 region has the DNA TGTGCCAGCAGCCCTTCCGGTATCGGGCAGGGCTATGGCTACACCTTC. Protein sequence: CASSPSGIGQGYGYTF.

J is TRBJ2-7 and V is TRBV19; TRBD1 matches 9 bases. The CDR3 loop spans 15 amino acids. CDR1 and CDR2 (germline): LNHDA, SQIVND (reference sequence). V was clipped by 5 bases and J by 5 bases; unmatched bases: 10. This CDR3 is CASSVRDRVLDEQYF. Here the CDR3 DNA reads TGTGCCAGTAGTGTCCGGGACAGGGTACTCGACGAGCAGTACTTC.

V is TRBV5-1 and J is TRBJ1-1, with 7 bases identical to TRBD1. Germline V gene data show CDR1 as SGHRS and CDR2 as YFSETQ. The CDR3 totals 15 residues. With 2 bases clipped from V and 5 bases from J, the junction kept 9 bases outside the gene matches. CDR3 DNA: TGCGCCAGCAGCTTAGGCCTGACAGGGATGACTGAAGCTTTCTTT. As protein: CASSLGLTGMTEAFF.

This clone was found a few times. This rearrangement joins TRBV7-2 to TRBJ2-7; TRBD2 agrees at 7 bases. From germline, CDR1 is SGHTA and CDR2 FQGNSA. CDR3 length: 15 amino acids. V trimming: 4 bases; J trimming: 4 bases; junction bases outside the gene matches: 10. This CDR3 reads CASSWTSNEAYEQYF. CDR3 in DNA: TGTGCCAGCAGCTGGACTAGTAATGAGGCTTACGAGCAGTACTTC.